The 13 T cell receptor beta chains reported below all come from one sample, sequenced in a study of T cells in Graves' hyperthyroidism and ophthalmopathy. There were TCR beta CDR3 regions amplified from RNA transcripts. TCR CDR3 underwent first-round RT-PCR with the HTBI primer set. TCRdb re-called the multiplex PCR reads with MiXCR, one entry per CDR3 protein. This table holds some 580,000 distinct CDR3 sequences, approximately 16% found once. Sequencing was performed on blood. These receptors were obtained from a woman aged 40 to 55 with Graves' ophthalmopathy.

The table lists this clonotype with many counts. The gene calls are TRBV5-1 and TRBJ1-2; no clear D gene. The CDR3 has 12 amino acids. CDR1 is SGHRS and CDR2 is YFSETQ in the germline V gene. Between the trimmed V and J ends, which lost 4 bases and 7 bases, there was a span of 11 bases. In DNA form, the CDR3 reads TGCGCCAGCAGCACTGGGGAGACTGGCTACACCTTC. Its translation: CASSTGETGYTF.

Regarding this clonotype: A far more abundant clone sits one base away, making this likely a read error. The V and J genes are TRBV11-2 and TRBJ2-7; D gene unclear. From germline, CDR1 is SGHAT and CDR2 FQNNGV. CDR3 length equals 12 residues. V shed 3 bases and J shed 0 bases, with 3 bases lying between them. CDR3: CASSFNSYEQYF. In DNA, the CDR3 is TGTGCCAGCAGCTTCAACTCCTACGAGCAGTACTTC.

In DNA form, the CDR3 reads TGTGCCAGCAGCTTATTATCACTAGCGGGAGGAACTACGCAGTATTTT. Encoded protein: CASSLLSLAGGTTQYF. The J gene is TRBJ2-3, the V gene TRBV11-2; 12 bases are a match to TRBD2. This CDR3 region has 16 residues. The V gene's germline CDR1 is SGHAT and CDR2 FQNNGV. The junction had 8 bases not matched to a gene; V was cut back by 2 bases and J by 8 bases.

The CDR3 DNA is TGTGCCAGCAGCTTCGCCCCCGGGGACGGGCGGTCGGATGAGCAGTTCTTC. Residues: CASSFAPGDGRSDEQFF. The chain recombines TRBV7-2 with TRBJ2-1; D may be TRBD1 or TRBD2 (5 bases each). The CDR3 consists of 17 residues. Looked up from germline, CDR1 is SGHTA and CDR2 is FQGNSA. The V gene lost 3 bases and the J gene lost 8 bases, with 23 bases spanning the gap.

The chain carries TRBV4-1 and TRBJ1-1; TRBD1 aligns across 7 bases. CDR3 length: 16 amino acids. The trim removed 4 bases at V and 0 bases at J, leaving 8 bases unmatched. Germline assignment: CDR1 MGHRA and CDR2 YSYEKL. This CDR3 reads CASSPHRGDMNTEAFF. CDR3 bases: TGCGCCAGCAGCCCCCACAGGGGTGACATGAACACTGAAGCTTTCTTT.

This clonotype was detected a few times. The chain combines TRBV29-1 with TRBJ2-5; TRBD2 aligns across 7 bases. CDR1 is SQVTM, CDR2 ANQGSEA, per germline. The junction had 6 bases not matched to a gene; V was cut back by 4 bases and J by 1 base. CDR3 size: 14 residues. In nucleotides, the CDR3 is TGCAGCGTTGTTACGGGGGGAACCCAAGAGACCCAGTACTTC. It yields the protein CSVVTGGTQETQYF.

This clonotype has ten or more counts. The genes are TRBV20-1 and TRBJ2-3; tentative D call: TRBD2 (6 bases). Germline V lookup: CDR1 DFQATT, CDR2 SNEGSKA (reference sequence). The ends were cut back, 3 bases at V and 8 bases at J, with 18 bases in the middle. CDR3 length: 14 residues. CDR3 protein: CSARERGEVGTQYF. In DNA form, the CDR3 reads TGCAGTGCTAGGGAAAGAGGGGAGGTTGGTACGCAGTATTTT.

This clonotype has ten or more counts. The V and J genes are TRBV5-1 and TRBJ2-1; unclear D gene. The CDR3 consists of 9 residues. Trimming cost V 7 bases and J 8 bases, with 4 bases left between them. Germline CDR1 and CDR2: SGHRS and YFSETQ. The CDR3 DNA follows: TGCGCCAGCCCGGATGAGCAGTTCTTC. It yields the protein CASPDEQFF.

CDR3 loop: CAWSGEDSATFGGRETQYF. DNA of the CDR3: TGTGCCTGGAGTGGGGAAGATTCCGCCACATTCGGAGGTCGGGAGACCCAGTACTTC. This chain links TRBV30 with TRBJ2-5, with a possible D match to TRBD2 (5 bases). Trimming pared 1 base from V and 5 bases from J, leaving 29 bases between. Germline CDR1 GTSNPN, CDR2 SVGIG (reference sequence). The CDR3 has 19 residues.

There are many counts of this clonotype. Compared with germline, one end of the junction differs, possibly owing to a read error. The chain joins TRBV2 to TRBJ2-7; 7 bases are shared with TRBD1. Looked up from germline, CDR1 is SNHLY and CDR2 is FYNNEI. The CDR3 loop spans 16 amino acids. The CDR3 bases are TGTGCCAGCAGCGAAGTAGACAGGGAAATTAGTTACGAGCAGTACTTC. This sequence encodes CASSEVDREISYEQYF.

The chain is built from TRBV3-1 and TRBJ1-1; D uncertain. From germline, CDR1 is LGHDT and CDR2 YNNKEL (reference sequence). The CDR3 sequence is 11 residues long. Trimming left V 10 bases short and J 6 bases short, with 12 bases between. The DNA of the CDR3 is TGTGCCACCCAGCGGGGTGCTGAAGCTTTCTTT. Its protein product is CATQRGAEAFF.

This clonotype was observed many times. One end of the junction fails to match germline, which may point to a read error. The chain combines TRBV11-2 with TRBJ2-4; a possible D gene is TRBD2 (5 bases). The CDR3 has 15 residues. Germline assignment: CDR1 SGHAT and CDR2 FQNNGV. DNA for the CDR3: TGTGCCAGCAGCTTATCCCCGCTAGCCCAAAACATTCAGTACTTC. As protein: CASSLSPLAQNIQYF.

This clonotype was seen many times. The rearrangement joins TRBV11-2 to TRBJ2-7; possible D gene TRBD1, 6 bases. The CDR3 totals 14 residues. Germline V gives CDR1 SGHAT, CDR2 FQNNGV. The V gene lost 3 bases and the J gene lost 2 bases, with 11 bases spanning the gap. As DNA, the CDR3 is TGTGCCAGCAGCTTCAATCAGGGGACCTACGAGCAGTACTTC. Translation gives CASSFNQGTYEQYF.